The present T cell receptor beta chain was sequenced within a study of T cell responses to AZD1222 COVID-19 vaccine. Study-level information: Second-dose intervals near 4 or 12 weeks were combined.

This table comes from immunoSEQ multiplex PCR, and its TCRdb copy is limited to in-frame clones, with some not included. This sample has around 140,000 clones, with 85% to 90% found just once. Study outcomes and limitations: Spike was spanned by vaccine-associated CD4 TCRs, which were dominant at 160-218 and 743-854. A reported finding is that nearly half of spike-specific TCRs target unmutated variant regions.

This clone was recorded a few times. Its antigen is not known. Sequencing was performed on peripheral blood, taken on day 0 of AZD1222 vaccination. The source is an adult in good health.

The CDR3 DNA reads as TGTGCCAGTAGTATACAACAGGGTCGGAATGAGCAGTTCTTC. Translated, it gives CASSIQQGRNEQFF. V usage is TRBV19 and J usage is TRBJ2-1; a weak D match, TRBD1 (6 bases). Between the trimmed V and J ends, which lost 2 bases and 7 bases, there was a span of 12 bases. Germline V CDR1 and CDR2: LNHDA, SQIVND (reference sequence). The CDR3 runs to 14 residues.